A selection of T cell receptor beta chains follows, all from one sample in a study of blood T cell repertoires in COVID-19. Assay: immunoSEQ multiplex PCR; the TCRdb copy retains only in-frame clones and omits some. In the table there are 150,000 to 200,000 clones, approximately 86% of which are singletons. Material for sequencing was peripheral blood. The receptors shown here come from a woman aged 25 to 45 with active or convalescent COVID-19. Each CDR3 is given with its conserved first and last residue. Fields, in order: D gene, V gene, J gene, clone size, CDR3 DNA, CDR3 protein. The D gene is left open where the match is weak. The size entry is marked missing in some rows and otherwise reads once, few, many or a size class.

.	TRBV5-6	TRBJ2-2	.	TGTGCCAGCAGCTTGGTGAGAGGCGGGGAGCTGTTTTTT	CASSLVRGGELFF
TRBD1	TRBV29-1	TRBJ2-7	.	TGCAGCGCTGGTACAGGGGGTTCCTACGAGCAGTACTTC	CSAGTGGSYEQYF
.	TRBV12-3/TRBV12-4	TRBJ1-2	.	TGTGCCAGCAGTTTGGGGGGGGGCTATGGCTACACCTTC	CASSLGGGYGYTF
.	TRBV6-4	TRBJ1-1	.	TGTGCCAGCAGTCAGGGTCTGGGGAACACTGAAGCTTTCTTT	CASSQGLGNTEAFF
.	TRBV6-5	TRBJ1-4	once	TGTGCCAGCACCCAACCCGGGACATATGCGGGAAAACTGTTTTTT	CASTQPGTYAGKLFF
.	TRBV4-1	TRBJ2-2	once	TGCGCCAGCAGCCAAGGACAGACGAACACCGGGGAGCTGTTTTTT	CASSQGQTNTGELFF
.	TRBV14	TRBJ1-1	.	TGTGCCAGCAGCCAATCTACGAACACTGAAGCTTTCTTT	CASSQSTNTEAFF
TRBD1	TRBV4-2	TRBJ2-7	.	TGTGCCAGCAGCCAAGATGGGGCAGGGGGATCCTACGAGCAGTACTTC	CASSQDGAGGSYEQYF
.	TRBV28	TRBJ1-2	.	TGTGCCAGCAGTTTTAGGGGGTATGGCTACACCTTC	CASSFRGYGYTF
.	TRBV7-2	TRBJ1-6	.	TGTGCCAGCAGCGACCTCAGGGGTAATTCACCCCTCCACTTT	CASSDLRGNSPLHF
TRBD1	TRBV7-6	TRBJ2-3	.	TGTGCCAGCAGACCTGGACAGGGAGGAACAGATACGCAGTATTTT	CASRPGQGGTDTQYF
TRBD2	TRBV3-1/TRBV3-2	TRBJ2-1	once	TGTGCCAGCAGCCTAGCGGGAGGGGGCAATGAGCAGTTCTTC	CASSLAGGGNEQFF
.	TRBV2	TRBJ1-2	.	TGTGCCAGCAGTGAAGGTCCCGATTACGGGGGAAGCTACACCTTC	CASSEGPDYGGSYTF
TRBD1	TRBV28	TRBJ1-2	.	TGTGCCAGCAGTACAGGGGGAATTGGACGTTACTATGGCTACACCTTC	CASSTGGIGRYYGYTF
TRBD2	TRBV19	TRBJ2-7	.	TGTGCCAGTAGTATAAGCATCCCGGGAGGCTACGAGCAGTACTTC	CASSISIPGGYEQYF
.	TRBV9	TRBJ2-2	.	TGTGCCAGCAGCGTAGGAGGAGCCCCCACGAACACCGGGGAGCTGTTTTTT	CASSVGGAPTNTGELFF
.	TRBV4-1	TRBJ2-7	few	TGCGCCAGCAGCCAAGTTCGGGATGCCTACGAGCAGTACTTC	CASSQVRDAYEQYF
.	TRBV10-3	TRBJ1-1	.	TGTGCCATCAGTGAGTCAGGGGTGAACACTGAAGCTTTCTTT	CAISESGVNTEAFF
.	TRBV27	TRBJ2-1	.	TGTGCCAGCAGTCCCTTTATCAGCTCCTACAATGAGCAGTTCTTC	CASSPFISSYNEQFF
.	TRBV24-1	TRBJ1-1	.	TGTGCCACCAGTGATTTTGGGGGGGATGAAGCTTTCTTT	CATSDFGGDEAFF
TRBD1	TRBV3-1/TRBV3-2	TRBJ1-2	few	TGTGCCAGCAGCCGACAGGGTACCTATGGCTACACCTTC	CASSRQGTYGYTF
.	TRBV11-2	TRBJ1-2	.	TGTGCCAGCAGCCCCTGGGGGGGAGGGGGCTATGGCTACACCTTC	CASSPWGGGGYGYTF
TRBD1	TRBV10-1	TRBJ2-7	.	TGCGCCAGCAGTGGGCCAGGGGGAACCTACGAGCAGTACTTC	CASSGPGGTYEQYF
.	TRBV5-1	TRBJ2-7	.	TGCGCCAGCAGCACTACAGGTGCTGGGGCCTACGAGCAGTACTTC	CASSTTGAGAYEQYF
.	TRBV11-2	TRBJ1-1	.	TGTGCCAGCAGCCTAAGGAACACTGAAGCTTTCTTT	CASSLRNTEAFF
.	TRBV4-1	TRBJ2-7	.	TGCGCCAGCAGCCAAGGGGAACGGGGGAGCTACGAGCAGTACTTC	CASSQGERGSYEQYF
.	TRBV11-3	TRBJ1-1	.	TGTGCCAGCAGCTTAGATACGGGGACACTTGAAGCTTTCTTT	CASSLDTGTLEAFF
.	TRBV11-3	TRBJ2-5	.	TGTGCCAGCAGCTTAGTACAGCAAGAGACCCAGTACTTC	CASSLVQQETQYF
.	TRBV9	TRBJ2-7	.	TGTGCCAGCAGCGTAGACTTGGGCTCCGACGAGCAGTACTTC	CASSVDLGSDEQYF
.	TRBV4-2	TRBJ1-6	.	TGTGCCAGCAGCCTCCCCGGGGGAGGGGTAAATTCACCCCTCCACTTT	CASSLPGGGVNSPLHF
TRBD1	TRBV30	TRBJ1-6	.	TGTGCCTGGACCTGGGGGACAGGGGGTAATTCACCCCTCCACTTT	CAWTWGTGGNSPLHF
.	TRBV12-3/TRBV12-4	TRBJ1-1	.	TGTGCCAGCAGTAAGACAGAGAACACTGAAGCTTTCTTT	CASSKTENTEAFF
.	TRBV3-1/TRBV3-2	TRBJ1-1	.	TGTGCCAGCAGCCTTTCTCCAGGTGGGGCTTTCTTT	CASSLSPGGAFF
.	TRBV7-6	TRBJ2-2	.	TGTGCCAGCAGCTTAACTTTTACGGGGGACACCGGGGAGCTGTTTTTT	CASSLTFTGDTGELFF
TRBD1	TRBV30	TRBJ2-7	.	TGTGCCTGGTCAGGGGGTTGGGAGCAGTACTTC	CAWSGGWEQYF
.	TRBV4-2	TRBJ1-1	.	TGTGCCAGCAGCCAAGACCTCCGGGGGGCCCTAATGAACACTGAAGCTTTCTTT	CASSQDLRGALMNTEAFF
TRBD1	TRBV6-2/TRBV6-3	TRBJ1-2	.	TGTGCCAGCAGTAGGACAGGACTTGATGGCTACACCTTC	CASSRTGLDGYTF
TRBD2	TRBV3-1/TRBV3-2	TRBJ2-1	.	TGTGCCAGCAGCCAAGAGACTCCTAGCGGGGCCTCCTACAATGAGCAGTTCTTC	CASSQETPSGASYNEQFF
.	TRBV5-1	TRBJ2-3	.	TGCGCCAGCAGCCGGACAGATCCCCGCACAGATACGCAGTATTTT	CASSRTDPRTDTQYF
TRBD1	TRBV11-3	TRBJ1-1	.	TGTGCCAGCAGCACCCACAGGGGGCGGGACACTGAAGCTTTCTTT	CASSTHRGRDTEAFF
.	TRBV10-1	TRBJ2-2	.	TGCGCCAGCAGACAGGGTCCCTTGAACACCGGGGAGCTGTTTTTT	CASRQGPLNTGELFF
TRBD1	TRBV7-9	TRBJ2-7	.	TGTGCCAGCAGCCCCCGGGACAGGGCCCATCAGTACTTC	CASSPRDRAHQYF
.	TRBV15	TRBJ1-5	.	TGTGCCACCAGAGAGCCTAACCAGCCCCAGCATTTT	CATREPNQPQHF
.	TRBV6-5	TRBJ2-7	.	TGTGCCAGCACCCGACAGCGAGACTACGAGCAGTACTTC	CASTRQRDYEQYF
TRBD1	TRBV14	TRBJ2-5	.	TGTGCCAGCAGCCAAGTTAGGACAGGGATAGAGACCCAGTACTTC	CASSQVRTGIETQYF
.	TRBV29-1	TRBJ2-1	once	TGCAGCGTTGAAGAAAACCCCGGGGTGAGCTCCTACAATGAGCAGTTCTTC	CSVEENPGVSSYNEQFF
TRBD2	TRBV7-6	TRBJ2-7	.	TGTGCCAGCAGCCCCCCGGCCCGGGGGGAGCTCGTTCCGGAAGAGCAGTACTTC	CASSPPARGELVPEEQYF
TRBD1	TRBV7-6	TRBJ2-7	.	TGTGCCAGCAGCTCCTTGGGACAGGGGGCATGGAGGTCCTACGAGCAGTACTTC	CASSSLGQGAWRSYEQYF
.	TRBV5-1	TRBJ2-5	.	TGCGCCAGCAGCTTGGAGGGGAACCAAGAGACCCAGTACTTC	CASSLEGNQETQYF
.	TRBV6-5	TRBJ1-1	.	TGTGCCAGCAGGAACAGGGTCACGAACACTGAAGCTTTCTTT	CASRNRVTNTEAFF
.	TRBV30	TRBJ2-3	.	TGTGCCTGGAGCGAAGCGGGTTTTGACACAGATACGCAGTATTTT	CAWSEAGFDTDTQYF
.	TRBV18	TRBJ1-3	.	TGTGCCAGCTCACCGGGCAGCAGAACCTCTGGAAACACCATATATTTT	CASSPGSRTSGNTIYF